This entry is about one TCR beta chain. The sample is drawn from a study of blood T cell repertoires in COVID-19. For the study at large: Italy, Spain and the United States were the sources of the convalescent and acute COVID-19 samples. PBMCs, B-cell-depleted T cells, or T cells provided the cDNA or gDNA that made up the material.

Libraries were prepared by immunoSEQ multiplex PCR; TCRdb keeps only in-frame clonotypes and omits some of them. In the table there are about 300,000 clones, approximately 84% of which are singletons. A Seattle source enrolled patients during active infection and followed them longitudinally. The sequenced material came from peripheral blood. This clonotype originated in a human donor with COVID-19, enrolled during active disease. The donor label of this sample is uncertain.

The DNA for the CDR3 is TGCGCCAGCAGCCCGGGACAGAGGTACTACGAGCAGTACTTC. It is translated as CASSPGQRYYEQYF. The rearrangement uses TRBV5-1 and TRBJ2-7, with TRBD1 matching over 7 bases. This CDR3 contains 14 residues. CDR1 is SGHRS, CDR2 YFSETQ, per germline. J was trimmed by 3 bases and V by 4 bases; bases with no gene match: 7.